This note documents a single T cell receptor (beta chain) sequence. The CDR3 runs to 15 residues. Germline CDR1 and CDR2: SGDLS and YYNGEE. V lost 4 bases and J 6 bases, leaving 16 bases between the germline ends. A single record per CDR3 protein comes from TCRdb applying MiXCR to the RT-PCR reads. The sample includes over 150,000 distinct CDR3 sequences, 41% of them seen just once. This sample stems from a study of patients and donors after allogeneic stem cell transplantation. The sequencing input was blood, either unsorted or a sorted T cell fraction (not recorded which). The chain is built from TRBV9 and TRBJ1-4; D remains unclear. The clonotype was recovered from a human donor who was either an allogeneic HSCT recipient or a stem cell or donor lymphocyte infusion donor (not recorded which). It is not recorded whose cells these are; they may come from a transplant donor. The CDR3 nucleotides read TGTGCCAGCAGCCCCCGTGTTGGACCGGATGAAAAACTGTTTTTT. It specifies CASSPRVGPDEKLFF.